Detailed here is one TCR beta chain. TCRdb keeps only in-frame clones here, not all; method: immunoSEQ multiplex PCR. The sample shows 85,000 to 100,000 clones, around 90% of them seen only once. The data belong to a study of T cell changes during pregnancy in multiple sclerosis. Trimming removed 5 bases at V and 3 bases at J, with 13 bases between. This CDR3 has 14 amino acids. CDR1 LNHDA and CDR2 SQIVND come from the germline V gene (reference sequence). Material: peripheral blood, obtained before pregnancy. The genes are TRBV19 and TRBJ1-1; D is ambiguous. This clonotype originated in a female donor with multiple sclerosis, enrolled in a pregnancy study. The CDR3 nucleotides are TGTGCCAGTAGTTTAGCCCATCGAGACACTGAAGCTTTCTTT. Translated: CASSLAHRDTEAFF.